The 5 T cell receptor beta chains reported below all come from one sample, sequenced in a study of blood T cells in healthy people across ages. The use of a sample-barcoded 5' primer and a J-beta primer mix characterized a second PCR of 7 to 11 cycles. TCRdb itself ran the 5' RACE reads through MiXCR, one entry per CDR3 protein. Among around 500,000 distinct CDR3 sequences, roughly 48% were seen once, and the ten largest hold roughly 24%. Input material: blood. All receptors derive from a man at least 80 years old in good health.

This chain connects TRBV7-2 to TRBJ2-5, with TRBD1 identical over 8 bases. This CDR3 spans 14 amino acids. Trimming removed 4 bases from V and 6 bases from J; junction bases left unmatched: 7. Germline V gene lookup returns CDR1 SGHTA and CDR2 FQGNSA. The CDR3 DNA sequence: TGTGCCAGCAGCTCCGATGGACAGGGTCAGACCCAGTACTTC. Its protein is CASSSDGQGQTQYF.

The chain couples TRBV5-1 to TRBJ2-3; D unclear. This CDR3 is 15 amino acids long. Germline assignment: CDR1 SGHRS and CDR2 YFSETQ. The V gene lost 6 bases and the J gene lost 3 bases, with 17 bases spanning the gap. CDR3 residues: CASTPGPTGTDTQYF. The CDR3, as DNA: TGCGCCAGCACCCCGGGCCCCACCGGGACAGATACGCAGTATTTT.

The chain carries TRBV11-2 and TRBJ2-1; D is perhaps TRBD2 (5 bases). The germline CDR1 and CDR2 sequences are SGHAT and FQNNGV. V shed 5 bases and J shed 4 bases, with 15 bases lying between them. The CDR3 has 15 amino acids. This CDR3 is CASSPYRGAYNEQFF. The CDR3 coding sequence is TGTGCCAGCAGCCCCTACCGGGGAGCTTACAATGAGCAGTTCTTC.

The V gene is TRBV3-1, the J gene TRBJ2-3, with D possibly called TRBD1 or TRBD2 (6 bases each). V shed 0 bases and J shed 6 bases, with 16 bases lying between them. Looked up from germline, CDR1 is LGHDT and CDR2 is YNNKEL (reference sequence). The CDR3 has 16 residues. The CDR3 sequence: CASSQEGGARPDTQYF. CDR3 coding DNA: TGTGCCAGCAGCCAAGAGGGGGGCGCCCGACCGGATACGCAGTATTTT.

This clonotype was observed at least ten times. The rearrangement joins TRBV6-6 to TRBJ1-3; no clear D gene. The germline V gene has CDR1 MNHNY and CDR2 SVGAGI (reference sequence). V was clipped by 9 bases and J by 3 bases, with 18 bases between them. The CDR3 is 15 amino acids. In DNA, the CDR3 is TGTGCCAGTTCCACATCGCGGGCCCGTGGAAACACCATATATTTT. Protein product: CASSTSRARGNTIYF.